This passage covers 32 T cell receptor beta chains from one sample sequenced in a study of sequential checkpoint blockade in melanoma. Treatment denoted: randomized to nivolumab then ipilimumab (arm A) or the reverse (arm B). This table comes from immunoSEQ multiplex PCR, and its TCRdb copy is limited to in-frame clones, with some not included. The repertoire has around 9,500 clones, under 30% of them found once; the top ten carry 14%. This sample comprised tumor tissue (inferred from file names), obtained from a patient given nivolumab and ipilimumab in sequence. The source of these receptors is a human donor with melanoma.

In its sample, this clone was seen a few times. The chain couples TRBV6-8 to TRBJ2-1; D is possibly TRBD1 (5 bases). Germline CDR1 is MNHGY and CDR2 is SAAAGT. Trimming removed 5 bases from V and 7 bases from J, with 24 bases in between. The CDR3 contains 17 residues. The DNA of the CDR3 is TGTGCCAGCAGTCCCCCAAATGTTGTTGGGGCATGGAATGAGCAGTTCTTC. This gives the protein CASSPPNVVGAWNEQFF.

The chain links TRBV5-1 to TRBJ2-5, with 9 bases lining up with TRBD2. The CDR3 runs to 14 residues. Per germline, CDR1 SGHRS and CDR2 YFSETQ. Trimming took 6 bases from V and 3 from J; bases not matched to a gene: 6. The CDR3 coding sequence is TGCGCCAGCACGGAGCGGGGGGCGGAAGAGACCCAGTACTTC. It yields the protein CASTERGAEETQYF.

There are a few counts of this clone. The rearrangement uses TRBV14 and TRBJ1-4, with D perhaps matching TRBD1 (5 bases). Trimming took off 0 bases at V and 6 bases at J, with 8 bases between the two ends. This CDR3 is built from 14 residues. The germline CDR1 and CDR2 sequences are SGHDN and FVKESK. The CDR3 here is CASSQDWGDEKLFF. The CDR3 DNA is TGTGCCAGCAGCCAAGATTGGGGGGATGAAAAACTGTTTTTT.

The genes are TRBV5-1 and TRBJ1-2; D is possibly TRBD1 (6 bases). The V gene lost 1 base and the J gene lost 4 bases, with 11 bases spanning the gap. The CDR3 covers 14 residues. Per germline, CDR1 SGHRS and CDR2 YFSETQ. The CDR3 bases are TGCGCCAGCAGCTTGCTAACAGGGAGCTATGGCTACACCTTC. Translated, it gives CASSLLTGSYGYTF.

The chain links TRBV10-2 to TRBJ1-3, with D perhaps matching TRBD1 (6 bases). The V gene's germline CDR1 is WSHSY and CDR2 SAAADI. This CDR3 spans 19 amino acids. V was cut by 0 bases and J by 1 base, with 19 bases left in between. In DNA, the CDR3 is TGCGCCAGCAGTGAGTCGGGGGTCACAGGGTTAAGGTCTGGAAACACCATATATTTT. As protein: CASSESGVTGLRSGNTIYF.

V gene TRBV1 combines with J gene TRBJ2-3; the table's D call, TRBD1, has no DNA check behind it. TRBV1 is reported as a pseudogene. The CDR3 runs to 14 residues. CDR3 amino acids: CASSLGQSTDTQYF. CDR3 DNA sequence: TGCGCCAGCAGCCTTGGACAGAGCACAGATACGCAGTATTTT.

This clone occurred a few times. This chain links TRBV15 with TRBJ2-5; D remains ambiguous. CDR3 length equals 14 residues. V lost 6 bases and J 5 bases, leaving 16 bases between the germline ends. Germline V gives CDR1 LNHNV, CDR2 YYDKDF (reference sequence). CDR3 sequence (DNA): TGTGCCACCAGGCCGGAGAGAGGATGGGAGACCCAGTACTTC. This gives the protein CATRPERGWETQYF.

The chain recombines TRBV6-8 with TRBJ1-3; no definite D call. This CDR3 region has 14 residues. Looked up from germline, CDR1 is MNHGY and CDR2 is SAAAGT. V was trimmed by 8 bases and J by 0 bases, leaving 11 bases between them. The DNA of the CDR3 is TGTGCCAGCCAATCCACAGCCTCTGGAAACACCATATATTTT. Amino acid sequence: CASQSTASGNTIYF.

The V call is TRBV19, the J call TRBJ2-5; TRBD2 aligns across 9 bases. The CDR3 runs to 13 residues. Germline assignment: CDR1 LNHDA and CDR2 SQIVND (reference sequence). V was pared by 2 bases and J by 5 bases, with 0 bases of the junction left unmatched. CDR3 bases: TGTGCCAGTAGTATACTAGCGGGGGAGACCCAGTACTTC. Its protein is CASSILAGETQYF.

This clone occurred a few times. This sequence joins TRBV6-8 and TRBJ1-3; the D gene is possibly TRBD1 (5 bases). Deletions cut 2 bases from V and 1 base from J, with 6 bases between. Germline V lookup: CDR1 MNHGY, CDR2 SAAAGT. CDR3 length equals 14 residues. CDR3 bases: TGTGCCAGCAGTTACAGGACATCTGGAAACACCATATATTTT. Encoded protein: CASSYRTSGNTIYF.

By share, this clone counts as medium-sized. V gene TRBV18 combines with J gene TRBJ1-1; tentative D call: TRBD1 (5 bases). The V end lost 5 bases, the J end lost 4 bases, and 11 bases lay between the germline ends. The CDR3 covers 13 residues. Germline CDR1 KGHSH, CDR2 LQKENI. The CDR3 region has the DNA TGTGCCAGCTCATTGACAGTGGGCACTGAAGCTTTCTTT. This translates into CASSLTVGTEAFF.

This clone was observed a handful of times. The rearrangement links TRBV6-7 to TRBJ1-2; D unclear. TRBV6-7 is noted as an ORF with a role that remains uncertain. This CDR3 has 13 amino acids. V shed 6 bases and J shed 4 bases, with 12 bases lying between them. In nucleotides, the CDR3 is TGTGCCAGCAGCTTAGTCCTCTTCTATGGCTACACCTTC. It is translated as CASSLVLFYGYTF.

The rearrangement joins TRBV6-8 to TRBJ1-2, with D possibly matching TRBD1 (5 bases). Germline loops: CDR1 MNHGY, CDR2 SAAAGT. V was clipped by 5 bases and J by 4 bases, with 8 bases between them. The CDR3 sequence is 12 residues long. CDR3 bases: TGTGCCAGCAGTCCAGGGTCCTATGGCTACACCTTC. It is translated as CASSPGSYGYTF.

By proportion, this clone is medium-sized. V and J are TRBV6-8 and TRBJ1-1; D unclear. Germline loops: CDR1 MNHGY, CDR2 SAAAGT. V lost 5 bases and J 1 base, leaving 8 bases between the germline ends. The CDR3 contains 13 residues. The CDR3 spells CASSRGRNTEAFF. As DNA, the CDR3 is TGTGCCAGCAGTCGAGGGAGGAACACTGAAGCTTTCTTT.

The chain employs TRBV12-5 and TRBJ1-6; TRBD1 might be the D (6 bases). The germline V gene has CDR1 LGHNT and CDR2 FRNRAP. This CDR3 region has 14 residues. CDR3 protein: CASTSGQLNSPLHF. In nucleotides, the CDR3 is TGTGCCAGCACTTCTGGACAGCTAAATTCACCCCTCCACTTT.

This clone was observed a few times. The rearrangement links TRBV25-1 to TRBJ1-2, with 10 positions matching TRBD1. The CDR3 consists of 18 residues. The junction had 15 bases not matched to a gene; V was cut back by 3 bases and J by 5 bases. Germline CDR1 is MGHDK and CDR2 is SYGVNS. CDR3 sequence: CASSERRAGTGDRYGYTF. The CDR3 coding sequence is TGTGCCAGCAGTGAGCGTAGGGCAGGGACAGGGGATCGGTATGGCTACACCTTC.

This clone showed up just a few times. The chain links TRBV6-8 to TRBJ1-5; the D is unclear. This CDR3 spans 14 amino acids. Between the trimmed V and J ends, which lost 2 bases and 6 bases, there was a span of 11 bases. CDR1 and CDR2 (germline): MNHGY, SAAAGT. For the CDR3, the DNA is TGTGCCAGCAGTTACACGCAGTTTTTTCAGCCCCAGCATTTT. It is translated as CASSYTQFFQPQHF.

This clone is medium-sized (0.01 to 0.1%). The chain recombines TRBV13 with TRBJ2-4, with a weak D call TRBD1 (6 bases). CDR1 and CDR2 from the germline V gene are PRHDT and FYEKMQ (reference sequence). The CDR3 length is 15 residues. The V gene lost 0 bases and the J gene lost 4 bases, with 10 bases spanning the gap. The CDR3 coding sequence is TGTGCCAGCAGCTTAGGAGGGCAGGGGAAAAACATTCAGTACTTC. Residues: CASSLGGQGKNIQYF.

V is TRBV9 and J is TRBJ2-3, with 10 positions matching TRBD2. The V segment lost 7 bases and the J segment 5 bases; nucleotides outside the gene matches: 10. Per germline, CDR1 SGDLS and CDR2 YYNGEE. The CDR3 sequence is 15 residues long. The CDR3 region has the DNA TGTGCCAGCGATATTAGCGGGGGGAGGAGAGATACGCAGTATTTT. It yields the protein CASDISGGRRDTQYF.

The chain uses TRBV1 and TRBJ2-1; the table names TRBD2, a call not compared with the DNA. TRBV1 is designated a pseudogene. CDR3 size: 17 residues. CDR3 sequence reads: CASSQDLAGGTYDEQFF. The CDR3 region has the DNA TGCGCCAGCAGCCAAGACCTAGCGGGGGGCACCTACGATGAGCAGTTCTTC.

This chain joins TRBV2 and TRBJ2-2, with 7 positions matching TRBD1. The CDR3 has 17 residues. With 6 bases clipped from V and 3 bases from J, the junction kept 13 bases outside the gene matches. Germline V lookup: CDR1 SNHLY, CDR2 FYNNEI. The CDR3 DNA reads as TGTGCCAGCAGCCCCCTAAGGCAGGGGGTGGACACCGGGGAGCTGTTTTTT. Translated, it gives CASSPLRQGVDTGELFF.

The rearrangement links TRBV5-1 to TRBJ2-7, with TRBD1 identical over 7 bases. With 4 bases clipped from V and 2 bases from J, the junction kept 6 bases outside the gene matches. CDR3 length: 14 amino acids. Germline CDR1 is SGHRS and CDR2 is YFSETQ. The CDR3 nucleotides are TGCGCCAGCAGCCGGACAGGACCAACCTACGAGCAGTACTTC. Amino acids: CASSRTGPTYEQYF.

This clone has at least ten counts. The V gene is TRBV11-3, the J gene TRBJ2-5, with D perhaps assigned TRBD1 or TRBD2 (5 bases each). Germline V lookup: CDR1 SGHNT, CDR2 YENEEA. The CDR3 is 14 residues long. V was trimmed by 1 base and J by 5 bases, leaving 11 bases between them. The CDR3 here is CASSLVSGRETQYF. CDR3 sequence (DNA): TGTGCCAGCAGCTTAGTCTCGGGGCGCGAGACCCAGTACTTC.

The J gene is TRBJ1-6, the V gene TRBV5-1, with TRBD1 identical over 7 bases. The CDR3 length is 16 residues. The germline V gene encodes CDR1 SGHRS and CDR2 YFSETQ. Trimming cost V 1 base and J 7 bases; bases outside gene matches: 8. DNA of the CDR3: TGCGCCAGCAGCTTGTCCCCTCCAGGGGGAAATTCACCCCTCCACTTT. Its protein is CASSLSPPGGNSPLHF. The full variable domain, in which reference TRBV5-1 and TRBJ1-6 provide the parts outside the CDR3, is KAGVTQTPRYLIKTRGQQVTLSCSPISGHRSVSWYQQTPGQGLQFLFEYFSETQRNKGNFPGRFSGRQFSNSRSEMNVSTLELGDSALYLCASSLSPPGGNSPLHFGNGTRLTVT.

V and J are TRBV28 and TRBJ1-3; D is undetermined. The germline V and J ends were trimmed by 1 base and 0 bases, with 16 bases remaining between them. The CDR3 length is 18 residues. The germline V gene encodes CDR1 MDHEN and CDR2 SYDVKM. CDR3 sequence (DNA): TGTGCCAGCAGTTTATTATTAGGAGGACGGGTCTCTGGAAACACCATATATTTT. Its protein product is CASSLLLGGRVSGNTIYF.

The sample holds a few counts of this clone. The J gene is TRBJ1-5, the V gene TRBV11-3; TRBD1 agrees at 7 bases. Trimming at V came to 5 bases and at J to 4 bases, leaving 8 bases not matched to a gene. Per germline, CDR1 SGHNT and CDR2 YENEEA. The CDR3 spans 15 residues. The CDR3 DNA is TGTGCCAGCAGCAGAGGGACAGCCCTTAATCAGCCCCAGCATTTT. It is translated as CASSRGTALNQPQHF.

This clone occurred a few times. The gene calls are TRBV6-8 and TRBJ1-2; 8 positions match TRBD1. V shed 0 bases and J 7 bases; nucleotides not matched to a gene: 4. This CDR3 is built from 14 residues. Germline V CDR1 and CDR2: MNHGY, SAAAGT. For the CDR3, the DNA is TGTGCCAGCAGTTACTCAACAGGGGGGAGTGGCTACACCTTC. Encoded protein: CASSYSTGGSGYTF.

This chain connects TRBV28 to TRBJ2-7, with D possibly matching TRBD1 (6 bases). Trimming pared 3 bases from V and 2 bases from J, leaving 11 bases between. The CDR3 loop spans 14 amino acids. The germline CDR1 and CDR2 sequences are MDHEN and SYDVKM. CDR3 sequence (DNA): TGTGCCAGCAGTTTGTTAGGACAGCCCTACGAGCAGTACGTC. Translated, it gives CASSLLGQPYEQYV.

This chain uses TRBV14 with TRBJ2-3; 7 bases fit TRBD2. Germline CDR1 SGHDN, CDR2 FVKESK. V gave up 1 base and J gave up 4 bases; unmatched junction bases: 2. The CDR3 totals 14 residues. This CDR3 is CASSQAGGADTQYF. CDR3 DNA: TGTGCCAGCAGCCAAGCGGGGGGTGCAGATACGCAGTATTTT. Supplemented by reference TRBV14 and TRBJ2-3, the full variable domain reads EAGVTQFPSHSVIEKGQTVTLRCDPISGHDNLYWYRRVMGKEIKFLLHFVKESKQDESGMPNNRFLAERTGGTYSTLKVQPAELEDSGVYFCASSQAGGADTQYFGPGTRLTVL.

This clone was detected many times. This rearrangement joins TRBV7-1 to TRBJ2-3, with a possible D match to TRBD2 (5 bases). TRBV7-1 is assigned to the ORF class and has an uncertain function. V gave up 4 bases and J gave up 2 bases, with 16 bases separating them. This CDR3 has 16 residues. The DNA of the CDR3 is TGTGCCAGCAGCTATTATCCGGACTTATTCACAGATACGCAGTATTTT. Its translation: CASSYYPDLFTDTQYF.

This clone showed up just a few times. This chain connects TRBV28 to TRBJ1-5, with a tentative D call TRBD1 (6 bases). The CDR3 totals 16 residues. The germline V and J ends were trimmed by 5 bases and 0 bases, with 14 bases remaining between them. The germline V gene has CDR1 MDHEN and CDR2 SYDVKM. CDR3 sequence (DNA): TGTGCCAGCAGTCCCTCGACACAGGGTAGCAATCAGCCCCAGCATTTT. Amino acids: CASSPSTQGSNQPQHF.

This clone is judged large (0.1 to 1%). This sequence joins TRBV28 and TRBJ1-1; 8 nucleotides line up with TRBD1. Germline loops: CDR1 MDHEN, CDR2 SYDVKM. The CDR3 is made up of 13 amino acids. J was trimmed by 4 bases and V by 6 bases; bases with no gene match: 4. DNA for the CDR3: TGTGCCAGCAGCTTAACAGGGGGCACTGAAGCTTTCTTT. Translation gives CASSLTGGTEAFF.